One sample yielded the 21 T cell receptor beta chains listed below, sequenced in a study of response to subunit inactivated influenza vaccine. TCRdb reprocessed the RT-PCR reads with MiXCR, giving one entry per CDR3 protein. The table includes over 650,000 distinct CDR3 sequences, around a sixth detected once. The sample here was PBMCs from blood, taken roughly 5 days after vaccination. The receptors stem from a man aged 50-59 years who received an inactivated influenza vaccine.

This clonotype was seen more than once but under ten times. V usage is TRBV19 and J usage is TRBJ1-1, with D maybe TRBD1 (6 bases). The CDR3 runs to 14 residues. Germline loops: CDR1 LNHDA, CDR2 SQIVND (reference sequence). Between the trimmed V and J ends, which lost 3 bases and 10 bases, there was a span of 18 bases. CDR3 amino acids: CASSISIRDNSAFF. CDR3 coding DNA: TGTGCCAGTAGTATTTCCATTAGGGACAACTCAGCTTTCTTT.

The chain couples TRBV6-2 or TRBV6-3 to TRBJ2-3, with D possibly matching TRBD1 (7 bases). Trimming shortened V by 10 bases and J by 4 bases, and 15 bases separated the two germline ends. The CDR3 consists of 13 residues. Germline CDR1 MNHEY, CDR2 SVGEGT. The CDR3 region is CATAGGWADTQYF. The CDR3 DNA sequence: TGTGCCACCGCAGGGGGGTGGGCAGATACGCAGTATTTT.

The chain is built from TRBV5-6 and TRBJ2-1; 13 bases map to TRBD2. The CDR3 consists of 19 residues. V lost 0 bases to trimming and J lost 2 bases; unmatched junction nucleotides: 8. Per germline, CDR1 SGHDT and CDR2 YYEEEE. Here the CDR3 reads CASSLGTSGSIFPYNEQFF. The CDR3 region has the DNA TGTGCCAGCAGCTTGGGGACTAGCGGGAGTATCTTCCCCTACAATGAGCAGTTCTTC.

V is TRBV20-1 and J is TRBJ2-7; D remains unclear. Looked up from germline, CDR1 is DFQATT and CDR2 is SNEGSKA (reference sequence). V was clipped by 5 bases and J by 4 bases, with 12 bases between them. The CDR3 has 12 residues. CDR3 coding DNA: TGCAGTGCTGGAACCCAGCCTTACGAGCAGTACTTC. Its protein product is CSAGTQPYEQYF.

The rearrangement joins TRBV9 to TRBJ2-7; 10 nucleotides agree with TRBD2. The CDR3 covers 16 residues. V lost 3 bases and J lost 2; bases outside the gene matches: 8. Germline V gives CDR1 SGDLS, CDR2 YYNGEE. The CDR3 DNA reads TGTGCCAGCAGCGGGGGTACGGGACTAGCGACCTACGAGCAGTACTTC. Its protein product is CASSGGTGLATYEQYF.

The chain uses TRBV28 and TRBJ2-2, with TRBD2 matching over 14 bases. This CDR3 has 18 residues. Germline CDR1 and CDR2: MDHEN and SYDVKM. V trimming: 3 bases; J trimming: 3 bases; junction bases outside the gene matches: 6. The CDR3: CASSFSTSGRADTGELFF. Written as DNA, the CDR3 is TGTGCCAGCAGTTTCTCGACTAGCGGGAGGGCCGACACCGGGGAGCTGTTTTTT. Complete variable domain (other parts from reference TRBV28 and TRBJ2-2): DVKVTQSSRYLVKRTGEKVFLECVQDMDHENMFWYRQDPGLGLRLIYFSYDVKMKEKGDIPEGYSVSREKKERFSLILESASTNQTSMYLCASSFSTSGRADTGELFFGEGSRLTVL.

The table lists this clonotype with many counts. CDR3 coding DNA: TGCAGTGCTCCCAACGTCCGGGGGCACTACGAGCAGTACTTC. It is translated as CSAPNVRGHYEQYF. The chain has TRBV20-1 and TRBJ2-7; D is tentatively TRBD1 or TRBD2 (6 bases each). Germline lookup yields CDR1 DFQATT and CDR2 SNEGSKA (reference sequence). V gave up 5 bases and J gave up 3 bases, with 17 bases separating them. This CDR3 comprises 14 residues.

The chain combines TRBV5-1 with TRBJ1-1, with D possibly being TRBD1 (5 bases). The length of the CDR3 is 16 residues. CDR1 is SGHRS, CDR2 YFSETQ, per germline. Trimming took 0 bases from V and 0 from J, leaving 12 bases between them. The CDR3 region has the DNA TGCGCCAGCAGCTTGGACCAGGGAGGGATGAACACTGAAGCTTTCTTT. Encoded protein: CASSLDQGGMNTEAFF.

This clonotype was seen just once. At one end, the junction sequence differs from germline, possibly due to a read error. J is TRBJ2-3 and V is TRBV20-1; D unclear. CDR1 DFQATT and CDR2 SNEGSKA come from the germline V gene (reference sequence). The CDR3 has 13 residues. The CDR3 region is CSARDAITDTHYF. CDR3 DNA sequence: TGCAGTGCTAGAGATGCCATTACAGATACGCACTATTTT.

This clonotype was seen more than once but under ten times. The chain carries TRBV20-1 and TRBJ2-2; D perhaps matches TRBD1 (5 bases). This CDR3 is built from 13 residues. Germline V gene data show CDR1 as DFQATT and CDR2 as SNEGSKA (reference sequence). The V end was cut by 4 bases, the J end by 4 bases, with 10 bases between. CDR3 DNA sequence: TGCAGTGCTACCATTGGGGCCACCGGGGAGCTGTTTTTT. Amino acids: CSATIGATGELFF.

The chain recombines TRBV11-2 with TRBJ2-1, with D perhaps TRBD2 (6 bases). The germline V and J ends were trimmed by 6 bases and 7 bases, with 10 bases remaining between them. CDR3 size: 12 residues. Germline CDR1 SGHAT, CDR2 FQNNGV. CDR3 in DNA: TGTGCCAGCAGGCGGGGTCTGAATGAGCAGTTCTTC. The encoded protein is CASRRGLNEQFF.

The chain employs TRBV7-2 and TRBJ1-4; D is unresolved. V was shortened by 1 base and J by 4 bases, with 16 bases between the two germline ends. Germline CDR1 and CDR2: SGHTA and FQGNSA. The CDR3 totals 17 residues. CDR3 DNA: TGTGCCAGCAGCTTAGGAGTGTCGGGCGGCATTAATGAAAAACTGTTTTTT. Translated, it gives CASSLGVSGGINEKLFF.

This sequence joins TRBV7-9 and TRBJ2-7; D is perhaps TRBD2 (6 bases). CDR1 and CDR2 from the germline V gene are SEHNR and FQNEAQ (reference sequence). V was cut by 3 bases and J by 5 bases, with 23 bases left in between. This CDR3 spans 17 amino acids. In DNA, the CDR3 is TGTGCCAGCAGCTTTGCGGACTACGGGAGTTTAATCCACGAGCAGTACTTC. This sequence encodes CASSFADYGSLIHEQYF.

This clonotype was seen only a few times. This chain joins TRBV27 and TRBJ1-3; 11 bases line up with TRBD1. After removal of 5 bases from V and 4 bases from J, the junction contained 10 bases not matched to a gene. The germline V gene has CDR1 MNHEY and CDR2 SMNVEV (reference sequence). CDR3 length: 17 amino acids. The CDR3 DNA sequence: TGTGCCAGCAGTCCCACACCGGACAGGGGGCGAGGAAACACCATATATTTT. It specifies CASSPTPDRGRGNTIYF.

A few counts support this clonotype. The chain combines TRBV10-3 with TRBJ1-5, with 11 nucleotides matching TRBD1. Germline loops: CDR1 ENHRY, CDR2 SYGVKD. The length of the CDR3 is 13 residues. With V trimmed by 10 bases and J by 4 bases, 3 bases remained unmatched. The CDR3 here is CATDRGRNQPQHF. CDR3 bases: TGTGCCACGGACAGGGGGCGGAATCAGCCCCAGCATTTT.

The table lists this clonotype with a few counts. The genes are TRBV2 and TRBJ2-1; D is uncertain. Trimming took 6 bases from V and 3 from J, leaving 12 bases between them. Germline values: CDR1 SNHLY, CDR2 FYNNEI. The CDR3 is made up of 14 amino acids. The CDR3 DNA is TGTGCCAGCAGACCAACAGCCGTCTACAATGAGCAGTTCTTC. Translated: CASRPTAVYNEQFF.

The rearrangement uses TRBV24-1 and TRBJ2-1; D might be TRBD2 (5 bases). Germline V gene lookup returns CDR1 KGHDR and CDR2 SFDVKD. Deletions cut 3 bases from V and 5 bases from J, with 28 bases between. This CDR3 contains 20 residues. CDR3 sequence: CATSDNFSGSTSDLNNEQFF. The CDR3 DNA follows: TGTGCCACCAGTGATAATTTTTCGGGGAGCACCTCTGATCTAAACAATGAGCAGTTCTTC.

In this sample, this clonotype turned up a few times. The chain carries TRBV6-1 and TRBJ1-6, with 9 bases aligning to TRBD1. J was trimmed by 7 bases and V by 8 bases; bases with no gene match: 3. The germline CDR1 and CDR2 sequences are MNHNS and SASEGT. The CDR3 totals 13 residues. The CDR3 DNA reads as TGTGCCAGCGAGGACAGGGGAAATTCACCCCTCCACTTT. It codes for CASEDRGNSPLHF.

The table lists this clonotype with a few counts. Here the CDR3 DNA reads TGCAGTGCTAACTTCGGGACTCCATCTGGTACGCAGTATTTT. It specifies CSANFGTPSGTQYF. The genes are TRBV20-1 and TRBJ2-3, with TRBD2 as a possible D gene (6 bases). In germline, CDR1 is DFQATT, CDR2 SNEGSKA (reference sequence). This CDR3 region has 14 residues. V was cut by 4 bases and J by 8 bases, with 19 bases left in between.

A few counts support this clonotype. The chain employs TRBV9 and TRBJ2-7; 7 nucleotides line up with TRBD2. The V segment lost 0 bases and the J segment 8 bases; nucleotides outside the gene matches: 2. This CDR3 has 12 residues. Germline CDR1 is SGDLS and CDR2 is YYNGEE. The CDR3 sequence: CASSVGGGKQYF. Here the CDR3 DNA reads TGTGCCAGCAGCGTAGGGGGGGGGAAGCAGTACTTC. Full variable domain (missing parts from reference TRBV9 and TRBJ2-7): DSGVTQTPKHLITATGQRVTLRCSPRSGDLSVYWYQQSLDQGLQFLIQYYNGEERAKGNILERFSAQQFPDLHSELNLSSLELGDSALYFCASSVGGGKQYFGPGTRLTVT.

This clonotype occurred a few times. This chain links TRBV11-2 with TRBJ2-7; D ambiguous. In germline, CDR1 is SGHAT, CDR2 FQNNGV. Between the trimmed V and J ends, which lost 2 bases and 0 bases, there was a span of 8 bases. The CDR3 has 14 residues. The CDR3: CASSLFQDSYEQYF. In nucleotides, the CDR3 is TGTGCCAGCAGCTTATTTCAGGACTCCTACGAGCAGTACTTC.